This T cell receptor beta chain comes out of a study of shared clonotypes between healthy human individuals. Assay used: immunoSEQ multiplex PCR; TCRdb lists only in-frame clones, some missing. The top ten hold approximately 0.13% of the sample, which has 2,100,000 or so clones, almost 96% seen once. This CDR3 has 15 amino acids. Germline V gene data show CDR1 as SGHDT and CDR2 as YYEEEE. V dropped 0 bases and J dropped 2 bases, with 11 bases sitting between them. The receptor was derived from a man younger than 35 in good health. The sequenced material came from naive CD4+ T cells sorted from blood. Subset given: CD45RA+ positively selected. The J gene is TRBJ1-2, the V gene TRBV5-6; D is ambiguous. This chain's CDR3 is CASSLGTGGNYGYTF. Here the CDR3 DNA reads TGTGCCAGCAGCTTGGGTACCGGCGGAAACTATGGCTACACCTTC.